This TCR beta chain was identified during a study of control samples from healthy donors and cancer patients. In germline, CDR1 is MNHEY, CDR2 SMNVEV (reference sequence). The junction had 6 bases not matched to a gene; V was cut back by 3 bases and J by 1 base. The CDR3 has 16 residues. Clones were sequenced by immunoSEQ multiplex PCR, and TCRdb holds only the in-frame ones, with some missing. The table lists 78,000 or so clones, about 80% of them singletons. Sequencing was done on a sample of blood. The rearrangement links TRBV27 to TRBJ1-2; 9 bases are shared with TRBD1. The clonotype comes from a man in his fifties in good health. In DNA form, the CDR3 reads TGTGCCAGCAGTTTGACAGGGGGGCCCTTTAACTATGGCTACACCTTC. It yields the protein CASSLTGGPFNYGYTF.